One and the same sample provided the 30 T cell receptor beta chains below, sequenced in a study of T cells in Graves' hyperthyroidism and ophthalmopathy. Amplification of TCR beta CDR3 regions was performed using RNA transcripts as template. The TCR CDR3 first-round RT-PCR relied on the HTBI primer set. TCRdb analysed the multiplex PCR reads with MiXCR anew, one entry per CDR3 protein. This repertoire shows approximately 380,000 distinct CDR3 sequences, approximately 20% found once; its top ten account for about 3.5%. Sequencing was performed on blood. The receptors were sampled from a young woman with Graves' hyperthyroidism.

At least ten counts were recorded for this clonotype. The chain has TRBV10-1 and TRBJ1-1, with unresolved D. The germline gives CDR1 WNHNN, CDR2 SYGVQD (reference sequence). The CDR3 runs to 12 residues. V was cut by 6 bases and J by 0 bases, with 5 bases left in between. CDR3 region: CASSEMNTEAFF. CDR3 in DNA: TGCGCCAGCAGCGAGATGAACACTGAAGCTTTCTTT.

This clonotype was counted many times. The gene calls are TRBV4-1 and TRBJ2-5, with 10 positions matching TRBD1. V was clipped by 0 bases and J by 6 bases; unmatched bases: 10. This CDR3 comprises 17 residues. The germline gives CDR1 MGHRA, CDR2 YSYEKL. CDR3 DNA: TGCGCCAGCAGCCAAGATAGGGGAGACAGGGGGCTTCAGACCCAGTACTTC. Its translation is CASSQDRGDRGLQTQYF.

This clonotype was seen repeatedly, ten times or more. The chain combines TRBV11-2 with TRBJ2-2; the match to TRBD1 covers 9 bases. V shed 4 bases and J 1 base; nucleotides not matched to a gene: 7. Germline V gene sequence: CDR1 SGHAT, CDR2 FQNNGV. The CDR3 loop spans 17 amino acids. CDR3 loop: CASSSNRQGVNTGELFF. The CDR3 bases are TGTGCCAGCAGCTCGAACAGACAGGGGGTGAACACCGGGGAGCTGTTTTTT.

Only a few counts were recorded for this clonotype. The V call is TRBV20-1, the J call TRBJ1-1; D is possibly TRBD1 (5 bases). Per germline, CDR1 DFQATT and CDR2 SNEGSKA (reference sequence). The CDR3 covers 15 residues. V shed 1 base and J shed 3 bases, with 15 bases lying between them. The CDR3 loop is CSARGTSGGDTEAFF. Written as DNA, the CDR3 is TGCAGTGCTAGAGGGACTAGCGGGGGGGACACTGAAGCTTTCTTT.

The sample holds many counts of this clonotype. This chain connects TRBV6-2 or TRBV6-3 to TRBJ1-1; D possibly corresponds to TRBD1 (5 bases). The V end was cut by 6 bases, the J end by 0 bases, with 17 bases between. The CDR3 covers 16 residues. Germline CDR1 MNHEY, CDR2 SVGEGT. CDR3 amino acids: CASSRGGFQMNTEAFF. The CDR3 DNA reads TGTGCCAGCAGCCGCGGGGGTTTCCAAATGAACACTGAAGCTTTCTTT.

This clonotype has ten or more counts. The chain has TRBV19 and TRBJ2-5; D is tentatively TRBD1 or TRBD2 (6 bases each). The CDR3 sequence is 13 residues long. The germline gives CDR1 LNHDA, CDR2 SQIVND (reference sequence). With 3 bases removed from V and 4 bases from J, the gap between germline ends came to 9 bases. The CDR3 loop is CASSIGGRETQYF. DNA of the CDR3: TGTGCCAGTAGTATTGGGGGGCGAGAGACCCAGTACTTC.

At least ten counts were recorded for this clonotype. The genes are TRBV7-2 and TRBJ2-5; 8 bases line up with TRBD2. CDR3 size: 15 residues. Germline trimming cut 2 bases from V and 5 bases from J; bases unmatched to any gene: 7. Per germline, CDR1 SGHTA and CDR2 FQGNSA. The CDR3 protein is CASSLRGGLLETQYF. DNA of the CDR3: TGTGCCAGCAGCTTACGGGGGGGCCTATTGGAGACCCAGTACTTC.

This clonotype was seen at least ten times. V is TRBV24-1 and J is TRBJ2-1; 7 bases line up with TRBD1. CDR1 is KGHDR, CDR2 SFDVKD, per germline. There are 14 residues in the CDR3. Trimming cost V 5 bases and J 9 bases; bases outside gene matches: 9. The CDR3 DNA sequence: TGTGCCACCAGTGGCCAGGGGGACGTTGCTGAGCAGTTCTTC. Translating it yields CATSGQGDVAEQFF.

The table lists this clonotype with many counts. CDR3 region: CASSPRLRGNQPQHF. CDR3 DNA: TGTGCCAGCAGTCCCCGCTTGAGGGGCAATCAGCCCCAGCATTTT. V is TRBV12-3 or TRBV12-4 and J is TRBJ1-5; unclear D gene. V was trimmed by 5 bases and J by 2 bases, leaving 13 bases between them. The CDR3 is made up of 15 amino acids.

CDR3: CATSRDMSSYEQYF. CDR3 sequence (DNA): TGTGCCACCAGCAGAGATATGAGCTCCTACGAGCAGTACTTC. The chain links TRBV15 to TRBJ2-7; D remains unclear. V gave up 0 bases and J gave up 0 bases, with 6 bases separating them. The CDR3 consists of 14 residues. Germline lookup yields CDR1 LNHNV and CDR2 YYDKDF (reference sequence).

This clonotype was seen many times. Since no conserved phenylalanine or tryptophan closes the CDR3, a read error is the likely cause. The chain links TRBV3-1 to TRBJ1-1, with D maybe TRBD1 (5 bases). This CDR3 is 13 amino acids long. V was trimmed by 4 bases and J by 6 bases, leaving 12 bases between them. Germline CDR1 is LGHDT and CDR2 is YNNKEL (reference sequence). In DNA form, the CDR3 reads TGTGCCAGCAGCCGTACAGGTTTCGCTGAAGCTTTCCTT. Translating gives CASSRTGFAEAFL.

This clonotype occurred many times. The chain couples TRBV4-1 to TRBJ1-1; D might be TRBD1 (6 bases). This CDR3 is built from 15 residues. CDR1 and CDR2 (germline): MGHRA, YSYEKL. Trimming removed 4 bases at V and 4 bases at J, with 16 bases between. The CDR3 bases are TGCGCCAGCAGCCCTGGGCGGGGGGGCGGCACTGAAGCTTTCTTT. Its translation is CASSPGRGGGTEAFF.

This clonotype was seen just once. The rearrangement joins TRBV7-3 to TRBJ1-1, with 7 bases matching TRBD1. CDR1 and CDR2 from the germline V gene are SGHTA and FQGTGA. Germline trimming cut 3 bases from V and 4 bases from J; bases unmatched to any gene: 5. The CDR3 is made up of 14 amino acids. In DNA, the CDR3 is TGTGCCAGCAGCTTTCAGACAGGGAGCACTGAAGCTTTCTTT. Its translation is CASSFQTGSTEAFF.

The table lists this clonotype with many counts. The chain combines TRBV12-3 or TRBV12-4 with TRBJ2-7; D is ambiguous. The V end lost 5 bases, the J end lost 5 bases, and 7 bases lay between the germline ends. The CDR3 sequence is 11 residues long. The CDR3 spells CASSLLNEQYF. CDR3 sequence (DNA): TGTGCCAGCAGTCTCCTGAACGAGCAGTACTTC.

This clonotype was counted many times. This chain links TRBV20-1 with TRBJ2-2; a possible D gene is TRBD2 (5 bases). Germline V gene data show CDR1 as DFQATT and CDR2 as SNEGSKA (reference sequence). The CDR3 runs 14 residues. V lost 5 bases, J lost 7 bases, and 17 bases lay in between. The CDR3: CSAHSRGVHGELFF. DNA of the CDR3: TGCAGTGCTCATTCACGGGGTGTTCACGGGGAGCTGTTTTTT.

This clonotype was recorded at least ten times. The chain links TRBV20-1 to TRBJ2-7; 10 nucleotides align to TRBD2. The V segment lost 5 bases and the J segment 2 bases; nucleotides outside the gene matches: 6. This CDR3 spans 14 amino acids. The V gene's germline CDR1 is DFQATT and CDR2 SNEGSKA (reference sequence). The DNA of the CDR3 is TGCAGTGCTCTCTTAGCGGGGGGTACCTACGAGCAGTACTTC. Residues: CSALLAGGTYEQYF.

There are many counts of this clonotype. The chain couples TRBV5-1 to TRBJ1-2; 9 bases match TRBD1. There are 14 residues in the CDR3. Germline V CDR1 and CDR2: SGHRS, YFSETQ. V lost 4 bases and J lost 3; bases outside the gene matches: 4. The chain's CDR3 is CASSTGTGYYGYTF. CDR3 coding DNA: TGCGCCAGCAGCACCGGGACAGGGTACTATGGCTACACCTTC.

The table lists this clonotype with many counts. This chain joins TRBV10-3 and TRBJ1-5; D gene uncertain. The CDR3 consists of 15 residues. Trimming pared 0 bases from V and 3 bases from J, leaving 9 bases between. CDR1 and CDR2 from the germline V gene are ENHRY and SYGVKD. CDR3 nucleotide sequence: TGTGCCATCAGTGAGTCTGGGCGAACCAATCAGCCCCAGCATTTT. Translation gives CAISESGRTNQPQHF.

This clonotype was picked up a small number of times. The genes are TRBV5-1 and TRBJ1-1, with D perhaps matching TRBD1 (6 bases). The CDR3 totals 14 residues. Germline V gene data show CDR1 as SGHRS and CDR2 as YFSETQ. V lost 5 bases and J lost 10, with 21 bases in between. The CDR3 spells CASRQTGLEVLAFF. The CDR3 nucleotides are TGCGCCAGCAGACAAACAGGGCTGGAAGTTTTAGCTTTCTTT.

This clonotype was seen many times. This chain uses TRBV6-5 with TRBJ2-2, with D possibly matching TRBD1 (6 bases). Looked up from germline, CDR1 is MNHEY and CDR2 is SVGAGI. The CDR3 has 17 amino acids. The ends were cut back, 1 base at V and 2 bases at J, with 14 bases in the middle. The CDR3, as DNA: TGTGCCAGCAGTTACTTAGCAGGGGCAGAAAACACCGGGGAGCTGTTTTTT. Encoded protein: CASSYLAGAENTGELFF.

Worth noting for this clonotype: Because the CDR3 is missing its conserved closing phenylalanine or tryptophan, this is likely a read error. The chain recombines TRBV7-2 with TRBJ2-7; D remains unclear. With 8 bases removed from V and 3 bases from J, the gap between germline ends came to 17 bases. The germline V gene has CDR1 SGHTA and CDR2 FQGNSA. The CDR3 length is 14 residues. The CDR3, as DNA: TGTGCCAGCCTAAAGCCCGACCCAAACTACGAGCAGTACTAC. Protein: CASLKPDPNYEQYY.

This clonotype was found many times. This chain's CDR3 is CASSWGGRGDGYTF. The CDR3 coding sequence is TGTGCCAGCAGCTGGGGGGGAAGGGGAGATGGCTACACCTTC. The genes are TRBV5-6 and TRBJ1-2; possibly TRBD1 for D (5 bases). The CDR3 totals 14 residues. Germline V gene sequence: CDR1 SGHDT, CDR2 YYEEEE. The V end lost 3 bases, the J end lost 6 bases, and 15 bases lay between the germline ends.

The chain joins TRBV14 to TRBJ1-2; 7 nucleotides align to TRBD1. Trimming took 2 bases from V and 0 from J; bases not matched to a gene: 12. The CDR3 is 18 amino acids. Germline V gives CDR1 SGHDN, CDR2 FVKESK. The CDR3 loop is CASSQSPGQFTSNYGYTF. The CDR3 DNA reads TGTGCCAGCAGCCAATCTCCGGGACAGTTTACTTCTAACTATGGCTACACCTTC.

In this sample, this clonotype turned up many times. The chain combines TRBV6-1 with TRBJ1-2; 9 bases are shared with TRBD1. Looked up from germline, CDR1 is MNHNS and CDR2 is SASEGT. The CDR3 covers 15 residues. Trimming cost V 2 bases and J 3 bases; bases outside gene matches: 4. CDR3 in amino acids: CASSEQQGADYGYTF. CDR3 bases: TGTGCCAGCAGTGAACAACAGGGGGCTGACTATGGCTACACCTTC.

This clonotype appeared many times. J is TRBJ2-7 and V is TRBV20-1; TRBD1 matches 9 bases. The CDR3 is 14 amino acids. CDR1 and CDR2 (germline): DFQATT, SNEGSKA (reference sequence). V lost 0 bases, J lost 2 bases, and 2 bases stayed unmatched. The chain's CDR3 is CSAREGQGTYEQYF. CDR3 bases: TGCAGTGCTAGAGAGGGACAGGGTACCTACGAGCAGTACTTC.

This clonotype was observed a few times. J is TRBJ1-1 and V is TRBV4-1; no firm D call. The CDR3 length is 16 residues. The V end was cut by 4 bases, the J end by 0 bases, with 15 bases between. Germline-derived CDR1 and CDR2 are MGHRA and YSYEKL. CDR3 amino acids: CASSLKGGKVNTEAFF. CDR3 bases: TGCGCCAGCAGCCTAAAGGGAGGTAAGGTGAACACTGAAGCTTTCTTT.

The table lists this clonotype with many counts. This rearrangement joins TRBV5-5 to TRBJ2-5; TRBD1 aligns across 7 bases. Germline CDR1 reads SGHKS; CDR2 reads YYEKEE (reference sequence). This CDR3 has 15 residues. V lost 4 bases and J lost 5; bases outside the gene matches: 11. The CDR3 is CASSPGQVTGETQYF. The CDR3 DNA is TGTGCCAGCAGCCCTGGACAGGTTACTGGGGAGACCCAGTACTTC.

This clonotype was counted only a few times. The genes are TRBV12-3 or TRBV12-4 and TRBJ1-1, with D perhaps TRBD1 (5 bases). Between the trimmed V and J ends, which lost 6 bases and 1 base, there was a span of 9 bases. The CDR3 is 13 amino acids. The DNA for the CDR3 is TGTGCCAGCAGGGTTACAGGGAACACTGAAGCTTTCTTT. Amino acids: CASRVTGNTEAFF.

This rearrangement joins TRBV6-5 to TRBJ1-1; D remains ambiguous. The CDR3 consists of 16 residues. Germline V CDR1 and CDR2: MNHEY, SVGAGI. Deletions cut 3 bases from V and 0 bases from J, with 14 bases between. This CDR3 reads CASSYDRAPMNTEAFF. CDR3 DNA: TGTGCCAGCAGTTATGATAGGGCACCCATGAACACTGAAGCTTTCTTT.

This clonotype was counted many times. V gene TRBV11-2 combines with J gene TRBJ2-2; tentative D call: TRBD2 (6 bases). The CDR3 consists of 15 residues. V was pared by 4 bases and J by 5 bases, with 14 bases between. Per the germline V gene, CDR1 is SGHAT and CDR2 is FQNNGV. The CDR3 DNA follows: TGTGCCAGCAGCTACTTCCCTGCGGGGACCGGGGAGCTGTTTTTT. Translation gives CASSYFPAGTGELFF. The variable domain in full, completed from reference TRBV11-2 and TRBJ2-2, reads EAGVAQSPRYKIIEKRQSVAFWCNPISGHATLYWYQQILGQGPKLLIQFQNNGVVDDSQLPKDRFSAERLKGVDSTLKIQPAKLEDSAVYLCASSYFPAGTGELFFGEGSRLTVL.